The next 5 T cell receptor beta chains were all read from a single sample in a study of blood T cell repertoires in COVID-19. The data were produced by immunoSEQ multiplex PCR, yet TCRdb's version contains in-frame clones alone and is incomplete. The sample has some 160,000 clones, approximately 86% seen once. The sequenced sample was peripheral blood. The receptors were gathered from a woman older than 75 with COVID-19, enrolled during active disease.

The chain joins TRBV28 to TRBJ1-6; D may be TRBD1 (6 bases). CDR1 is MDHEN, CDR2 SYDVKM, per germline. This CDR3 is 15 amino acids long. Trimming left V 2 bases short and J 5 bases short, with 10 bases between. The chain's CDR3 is CASSLGQIDNSPLHF. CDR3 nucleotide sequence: TGTGCCAGCAGTTTAGGACAGATAGATAATTCACCCCTCCACTTT.

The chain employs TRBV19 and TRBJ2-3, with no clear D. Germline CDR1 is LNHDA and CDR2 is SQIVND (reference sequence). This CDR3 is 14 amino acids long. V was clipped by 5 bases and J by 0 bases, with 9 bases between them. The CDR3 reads CASSWSRSTDTQYF. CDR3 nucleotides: TGTGCCAGTAGTTGGTCCAGGAGCACAGATACGCAGTATTTT.

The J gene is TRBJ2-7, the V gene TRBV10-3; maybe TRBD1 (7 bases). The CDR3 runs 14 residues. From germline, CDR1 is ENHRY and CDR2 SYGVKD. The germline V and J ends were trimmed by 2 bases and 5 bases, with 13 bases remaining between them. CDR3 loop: CAISEVRGADEQYF. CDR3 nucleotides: TGTGCCATCAGTGAGGTCAGGGGGGCGGACGAGCAGTACTTC.

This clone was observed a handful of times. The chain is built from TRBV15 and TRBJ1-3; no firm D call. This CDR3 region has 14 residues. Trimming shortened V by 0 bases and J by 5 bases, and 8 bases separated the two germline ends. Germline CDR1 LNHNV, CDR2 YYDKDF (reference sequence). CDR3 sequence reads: CATSRDSVRNTIYF. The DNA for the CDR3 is TGTGCCACCAGCAGAGATAGTGTTCGAAACACCATATATTTT.

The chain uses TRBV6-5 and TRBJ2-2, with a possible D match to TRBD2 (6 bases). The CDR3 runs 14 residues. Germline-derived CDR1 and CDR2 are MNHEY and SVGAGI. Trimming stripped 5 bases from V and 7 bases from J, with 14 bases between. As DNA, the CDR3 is TGTGCCAGCAGTACCCCGATGGAGGGCGGGGAGCTGTTTTTT. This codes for CASSTPMEGGELFF.